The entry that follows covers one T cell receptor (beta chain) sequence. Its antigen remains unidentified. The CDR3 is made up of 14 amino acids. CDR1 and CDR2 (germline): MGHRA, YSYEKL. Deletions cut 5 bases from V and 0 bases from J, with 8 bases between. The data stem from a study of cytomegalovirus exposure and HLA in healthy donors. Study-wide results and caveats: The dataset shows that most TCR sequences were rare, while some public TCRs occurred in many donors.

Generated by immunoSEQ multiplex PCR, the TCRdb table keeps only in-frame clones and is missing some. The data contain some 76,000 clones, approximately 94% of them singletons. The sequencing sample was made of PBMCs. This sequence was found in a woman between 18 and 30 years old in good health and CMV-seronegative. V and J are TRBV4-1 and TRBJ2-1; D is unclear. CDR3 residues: CASSSQSSYNEQFF. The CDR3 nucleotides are TGCGCCAGCAGCTCACAGAGCTCCTACAATGAGCAGTTCTTC.